This entry describes one TCR beta chain. Its target is not known. The donors, nominally healthy at sampling, likely had unrecorded immune exposures. Germline V gene sequence: CDR1 SGHRS, CDR2 YFSETQ. The CDR3 is 13 amino acids. Trimming shortened V by 3 bases and J by 5 bases, and 11 bases separated the two germline ends. PCR employed 60 Vbeta and 13 Jbeta primers. Clones were sequenced by immunoSEQ multiplex PCR, and TCRdb holds only the in-frame ones, with some missing. The data show roughly 120,000 clones, 73% seen once. This specimen belongs to a study of cytomegalovirus exposure and HLA in healthy donors. About the study: Ancestry clustering placed about four fifths of roughly 410 genotyped donors in the Caucasian-associated cluster. Overall study results and limits: The study recorded fewer than 200 TCR beta chains that were cytomegalovirus-associated.

V is TRBV5-1 and J is TRBJ1-1; D call uncertain. The sequence was collected from a man aged 55 to 70 in good health and CMV-seropositive. The sample was PBMCs. For the CDR3, the DNA is TGCGCCAGCAGCTCGGACTGGGGAACTGAAGCTTTCTTT. It codes for CASSSDWGTEAFF.